Given below is one T cell receptor beta chain in context. What it binds is not known. This specimen comes from a study of neurological immune-mediated disorders. Notes on the study in general: The greatest TCR clonal expansion occurred in HTLV-1-associated myelopathy and the least in multiple sclerosis, which fell below healthy controls. There were no CDR3 amino acid sequences shared by expanded clones across subjects, a result suggesting private repertoires in all groups.

The time point is: technical triplicate 2. V shed 3 bases and J shed 6 bases, with 9 bases lying between them. Per the germline V gene, CDR1 is GTSNPN and CDR2 is SVGIG (reference sequence). The CDR3 covers 12 residues. It was by 5'RACE with 10-nucleotide random UMIs that the cDNA was made. MiXCR was run by TCRdb on the 5' RACE reads, yielding one entry per CDR3 protein. The sample includes under 70,000 distinct CDR3 sequences, around 24% of them seen just once. Sequencing was carried out using PBMCs. This clonotype was sampled from a man aged 55-75 years with HTLV-1-associated myelopathy (HAM/TSP). The gene calls are TRBV30 and TRBJ1-5, with a weak D call TRBD1 (5 bases). The chain's CDR3 is CAWSQGTQPQHF. The CDR3 DNA sequence: TGTGCCTGGAGCCAGGGCACTCAGCCCCAGCATTTT.